These 10 T cell receptor beta chains were sequenced from one sample in a study of shared clonotypes between healthy human individuals. Sequencing was performed with immunoSEQ multiplex PCR; in TCRdb, only in-frame clones are kept and a portion is missing. The repertoire holds millions of clones, with 90% to 95% as singletons. Sequenced material: naive CD4+ T cells from PBMCs. This sample's subset: CD45RA+ positively selected. Receptors were obtained from a man aged 18 to 30 in good health. Some clones in this sample may be carry-over from other donors' samples.

V gene TRBV9 combines with J gene TRBJ2-5; D may be TRBD2 (6 bases). Per germline, CDR1 SGDLS and CDR2 YYNGEE. The CDR3 covers 17 residues. Deletions cut 0 bases from V and 5 bases from J, with 20 bases between. The CDR3 nucleotides are TGTGCCAGCAGCGTAGGTTTCGGCGGGGTCGTTTCGGAGACCCAGTACTTC. Protein sequence: CASSVGFGGVVSETQYF.

CDR3 DNA: TGTGCCAGCAGACACGGGACACTCAATGAGCAGTTCTTC. It is translated as CASRHGTLNEQFF. The rearrangement joins TRBV6-5 to TRBJ2-1, with D possibly matching TRBD1 (6 bases). The CDR3 extends over 13 amino acids. The V end was cut by 6 bases, the J end by 6 bases, with 12 bases between. Per germline, CDR1 MNHEY and CDR2 SVGAGI.

V and J are TRBV4-1 and TRBJ1-5; 7 bases agree with TRBD1. Germline CDR1 reads MGHRA; CDR2 reads YSYEKL. V shed 4 bases, J shed 4 bases, and the junction held 10 bases outside the gene matches. CDR3 length: 16 amino acids. The chain's CDR3 is CASSLVLGQSNQPQHF. The CDR3 DNA reads TGCGCCAGCAGCCTTGTTCTGGGACAGTCAAATCAGCCCCAGCATTTT.

CDR3 protein: CASSIFPAGSYEQYF. CDR3 bases: TGTGCCAGTAGTATTTTCCCAGCGGGAAGCTACGAGCAGTACTTC. This rearrangement joins TRBV19 to TRBJ2-7; 7 bases align to TRBD2. Germline CDR1 is LNHDA and CDR2 is SQIVND (reference sequence). The V gene end was trimmed by 3 bases and the J gene end by 3 bases; junction bases not matched to a gene: 8. The CDR3 spans 15 residues.

The chain couples TRBV13 to TRBJ2-2; tentatively, D is TRBD1 (6 bases). The V end lost 6 bases, the J end lost 2 bases, and 19 bases lay between the germline ends. CDR3 length: 17 amino acids. Germline V lookup: CDR1 PRHDT, CDR2 FYEKMQ (reference sequence). The chain's CDR3 is CASSSLGGRENTGELFF. The CDR3 bases are TGTGCCAGCAGTTCCCTAGGGGGTCGCGAAAACACCGGGGAGCTGTTTTTT.

V and J are TRBV7-3 and TRBJ2-2; a possible D gene is TRBD2 (5 bases). Germline-derived CDR1 and CDR2 are SGHTA and FQGTGA. Trimming cost V 8 bases and J 6 bases, with 16 bases left between them. The CDR3 sequence is 14 residues long. The CDR3 sequence: CASALLRTPGELFF. The CDR3, as DNA: TGTGCCAGCGCCTTGCTCCGGACTCCCGGGGAGCTGTTTTTT. Full variable domain (outside the CDR3, taken from reference TRBV7-3 and TRBJ2-2): GAGVSQTPSNKVTEKGKYVELRCDPISGHTALYWYRQSLGQGPEFLIYFQGTGAADDSGLPNDRFFAVRPEGSVSTLKIQRTERGDSAVYLCASALLRTPGELFFGEGSRLTVL.

The chain is built from TRBV29-1 and TRBJ1-6; a weak D match, TRBD1 (6 bases). CDR1 and CDR2 from the germline V gene are SQVTM and ANQGSEA. V was cut by 6 bases and J by 5 bases, with 14 bases left in between. The CDR3 is made up of 14 amino acids. CDR3 sequence (DNA): TGCAGCGTCTCACAGGGTAGGGATAATTCACCCCTCCACTTT. It encodes CSVSQGRDNSPLHF.

The chain joins TRBV7-3 to TRBJ2-1; D call uncertain. Per germline, CDR1 SGHTA and CDR2 FQGTGA. This CDR3 spans 15 amino acids. V was cut by 7 bases and J by 0 bases, with 13 bases left in between. CDR3 sequence (DNA): TGTGCCAGCACCTTGACGCCGGCCTCCTACAATGAGCAGTTCTTC. Translation: CASTLTPASYNEQFF.

About this clone: Other nucleotide sequences in the sample specify the same CDR3. CDR3 protein: CASSLGGSGNTIYF. CDR3 DNA sequence: TGTGCCAGCAGCTTAGGGGGTTCTGGAAACACCATATATTTT. V is TRBV7-2 and J is TRBJ1-3; D remains ambiguous. Deletions cut 1 base from V and 1 base from J, with 5 bases between. The CDR3 is 14 residues long. In germline, CDR1 is SGHTA, CDR2 FQGNSA. Supplemented by reference TRBV7-2 and TRBJ1-3, the full variable domain reads GAGVSQSPSNKVTEKGKDVELRCDPISGHTALYWYRQSLGQGLEFLIYFQGNSAPDKSGLPSDRFSAERTGGSVSTLTIQRTQQEDSAVYLCASSLGGSGNTIYFGEGSWLTVV.

This rearrangement joins TRBV27 to TRBJ1-4; D gene unclear. This CDR3 is 13 amino acids long. V lost 2 bases and J lost 7, with 8 bases in between. Germline V gives CDR1 MNHEY, CDR2 SMNVEV (reference sequence). The CDR3 coding sequence is TGTGCCAGCAGTTTAAAGTATTTTGAAAAACTGTTTTTT. Translated: CASSLKYFEKLFF.